The 14 T cell receptor beta chains reported below all come from one sample, sequenced in a study of blood T cell repertoires in COVID-19. Libraries were prepared by immunoSEQ multiplex PCR; TCRdb keeps only in-frame clonotypes and omits some of them. The data show 45,000 to 75,000 clones, with about 86% seen just once and more than 4.5% held by the top ten. Sequenced input: peripheral blood. The receptors were gathered from a man in his sixties with acute or convalescent COVID-19.

This chain uses TRBV3-1 (or the pseudogene TRBV3-2) with TRBJ2-1, with TRBD2 matching over 14 bases. This CDR3 contains 15 residues. The ends lost 5 bases at V and 8 bases at J; junction bases unmatched: 5. CDR1 and CDR2 (germline): LGHDT, YNNKEL (reference sequence). As DNA, the CDR3 is TGTGCCAGCAGCAGGGGACTAGCGGGAGCGGATGAGCAGTTCTTC. Translation gives CASSRGLAGADEQFF.

In DNA, the CDR3 is TGCGCCAGCAGTGAGTCGGCTAGGTACGAGCAGTACTTC. Encoded protein: CASSESARYEQYF. V usage is TRBV10-2 and J usage is TRBJ2-7; D unclear. The V end was cut by 0 bases, the J end by 4 bases, with 7 bases between. The CDR3 spans 13 residues. Germline V gene data show CDR1 as WSHSY and CDR2 as SAAADI.

The V gene is TRBV27, the J gene TRBJ2-3, with TRBD2 matching over 10 bases. The CDR3 loop spans 17 amino acids. Per germline, CDR1 MNHEY and CDR2 SMNVEV (reference sequence). Trimming at V came to 2 bases and at J to 3 bases, leaving 8 bases not matched to a gene. The DNA of the CDR3 is TGTGCCAGCAGTTTAGTTAGCGGGAGGCTGATTACAGATACGCAGTATTTT. As protein: CASSLVSGRLITDTQYF.

The V gene is TRBV6-5, the J gene TRBJ2-6, with D possibly TRBD1 on 6 matching bases. In germline, CDR1 is MNHEY, CDR2 SVGAGI. The CDR3 contains 16 residues. The V end lost 4 bases, the J end lost 1 base, and 11 bases lay between the germline ends. The CDR3 DNA reads TGTGCCAGCAGTTCGGGACACCAATCTGGGGCCAACGTCCTGACTTTC. It yields the protein CASSSGHQSGANVLTF.

The chain links TRBV5-4 to TRBJ1-5, with D tentatively TRBD1 (6 bases). Germline CDR1 SGHNT, CDR2 YYREEE (reference sequence). V was shortened by 0 bases and J by 7 bases, with 11 bases between the two germline ends. The CDR3 runs 14 residues. In DNA form, the CDR3 reads TGTGCCAGCAGCTTGGGGGGGCGCCTGCAGCCCCAGCATTTT. Protein sequence: CASSLGGRLQPQHF.

The chain links TRBV2 to TRBJ2-2; 10 bases map to TRBD2. The CDR3 length is 15 residues. J lost 6 bases, V lost 7 bases, and 8 bases had no gene match. The germline V gene has CDR1 SNHLY and CDR2 FYNNEI. The CDR3 reads CASKASGSRAGELFF. The CDR3 DNA reads as TGTGCCAGCAAGGCTAGCGGGAGTCGGGCCGGGGAGCTGTTTTTT.

The chain joins TRBV19 to TRBJ2-7; 8 bases are shared with TRBD1. The CDR3 runs to 15 residues. CDR1 is LNHDA and CDR2 is SQIVND in the germline V gene (reference sequence). V shed 3 bases, J shed 2 bases, and the junction held 6 bases outside the gene matches. This CDR3 reads CASSIPGTGTYEQYF. CDR3 nucleotides: TGTGCCAGTAGTATCCCCGGGACAGGAACCTACGAGCAGTACTTC.

The chain recombines TRBV11-2 with TRBJ1-1; D is unresolved. Germline CDR1 is SGHAT and CDR2 is FQNNGV. V lost 2 bases, J lost 2 bases, and 18 bases lay in between. The CDR3 runs to 17 residues. CDR3 DNA sequence: TGTGCCAGCAGCTTACTCTACGTCGGCGGCCCCAACACTGAAGCTTTCTTT. It specifies CASSLLYVGGPNTEAFF.

V gene TRBV10-1 combines with J gene TRBJ2-2; possible D gene TRBD1, 5 bases. In germline, CDR1 is WNHNN, CDR2 SYGVQD (reference sequence). The V and J ends lost 5 bases and 6 bases respectively, with 13 bases between them. This CDR3 spans 14 amino acids. CDR3 region: CASSQAGKAGELFF. Written as DNA, the CDR3 is TGCGCCAGCAGTCAAGCAGGGAAGGCCGGGGAGCTGTTTTTT.

The DNA for the CDR3 is TGTGCCAGCAGCCCCGGGACTACAGCTGAGCAGTTCTTC. Translating it yields CASSPGTTAEQFF. The chain employs TRBV7-9 and TRBJ2-1; 7 bases match TRBD2. The CDR3 spans 13 residues. Trimming cost V 5 bases and J 9 bases; bases outside gene matches: 7. Germline V gives CDR1 SEHNR, CDR2 FQNEAQ (reference sequence).

The chain carries TRBV12-3 or TRBV12-4 and TRBJ2-5, with D perhaps TRBD1 (5 bases). The V gene lost 4 bases and the J gene lost 11 bases, with 14 bases spanning the gap. The CDR3 spans 12 residues. Here the CDR3 DNA reads TGTGCCAGCAGTTCCAGCTCACCAGGGCAGTACTTC. This encodes CASSSSSPGQYF.

The rearrangement uses TRBV7-9 and TRBJ2-5, with D possibly being TRBD2 (5 bases). CDR3 length: 18 residues. V gave up 1 base and J gave up 1 base, with 19 bases separating them. Germline CDR1 and CDR2: SEHNR and FQNEAQ (reference sequence). The CDR3 spells CASSLDWRRGLGQETQYF. CDR3 sequence (DNA): TGTGCCAGCAGCTTAGACTGGAGGAGAGGTTTAGGCCAAGAGACCCAGTACTTC.

The V and J genes are TRBV7-8 and TRBJ1-2; the D is unclear. From germline, CDR1 is SGHVS and CDR2 FQNEAQ. The V and J ends lost 4 bases and 7 bases respectively, with 13 bases between them. The CDR3 is made up of 13 amino acids. The CDR3, as DNA: TGTGCCAGCAGCTCTAGAGGGTCTAGTGGCTACACCTTC. Residues: CASSSRGSSGYTF.

The chain couples TRBV28 to TRBJ1-2; 9 nucleotides line up with TRBD1. V dropped 6 bases and J dropped 7; count of bases not matched to a gene: 12. The V gene's germline CDR1 is MDHEN and CDR2 SYDVKM. The CDR3 totals 15 residues. Here the CDR3 reads CASRDPGQGPGGYTF. In DNA form, the CDR3 reads TGTGCCAGCAGGGATCCGGGACAGGGACCTGGTGGCTACACCTTC.